This entry concerns a single T cell receptor (beta chain). This sample stems from a study of shared clonotypes between healthy human individuals. An even split of each subset's genomic DNA across several immunoSEQ plates was performed. Here immunoSEQ multiplex PCR was the method, and the copy in TCRdb shows in-frame clones only, minus some. The repertoire has about 1 million clones, roughly 80% of them found once; the top ten carry 1.4%. V lost 5 bases and J lost 7; bases outside the gene matches: 5. This CDR3 contains 14 residues. CDR1 and CDR2 (germline): LNHDA, SQIVND (reference sequence). Sequencing was done on a sample of memory CD4+ T cells sorted from blood. Noted subset: CD45RA-negative fraction. This clonotype was obtained from a man between 18 and 35 years old in good health. The rearrangement joins TRBV19 to TRBJ2-1, with 10 bases matching TRBD2. The chain's CDR3 is CASSQAGGVNEQFF. The CDR3 DNA reads TGTGCCAGTAGTCAAGCGGGGGGGGTAAATGAGCAGTTCTTC.